Listed below are T cell receptor beta chains from one sample, sequenced in a study of blood T cell repertoires in COVID-19. Profiling relied on immunoSEQ multiplex PCR, and the TCRdb table lists in-frame clones only, not all of them. The sample lists approximately 260,000 clones, roughly 89% occurring once. Sequenced material: peripheral blood. These receptor sequences come from a woman aged 40 to 50 who had recovered from COVID-19. CDR3s include the opening cysteine and the closing phenylalanine or tryptophan. The D gene is left open where the match is weak. Rows give clone size only sometimes, using once, few, many, or a class for an expanded clone.

>TRBJ2-1|-|16|TRBV11-2|-
TGTGCCAGCAGAAAGATAGCGGAGAGTAGGCACAATGAGCAGTTCTTC
CASRKIAESRHNEQFF
>TRBJ1-6|once|14|TRBV10-2|-
TGCGCCAGCAGAACCCGGGTCGATAATTCACCCCTCCACTTT
CASRTRVDNSPLHF
>TRBJ2-6|-|15|TRBV24-1|-
TGTGCCACCAGTGGGGCAGGGTCTGGGGCCAACGTCCTGACTTTC
CATSGAGSGANVLTF
>TRBJ1-2|-|11|TRBV19|-
TGTGCCAGTACCGACAGGTATGGCTACACCTTC
CASTDRYGYTF
>TRBJ2-3|once|16|TRBV19|TRBD1
TGTGCCAGTAGTCCTGAGACAGGGGACTCCACAGATACGCAGTATTTT
CASSPETGDSTDTQYF
>TRBJ1-5|-|14|TRBV19|-
TGTGCCAGTAGTACCGGCCGGATGGGCCAGCCCCAGCATTTT
CASSTGRMGQPQHF
>TRBJ2-1|-|15|TRBV7-9|TRBD2
TGTGCCAGCAGCTCTAAGCGGGACGGGAGTAATGAGCAGTTCTTC
CASSSKRDGSNEQFF
>TRBJ1-2|-|12|TRBV2|-
TGTGCCAGCAGTGAATCAGGTTATGGCTACACCTTC
CASSESGYGYTF
>TRBJ2-2|-|16|TRBV7-9|TRBD1
TGTGCCAGCAGCTTGGGCTATGACGGGACAGCTGGGGAGCTGTTTTTT
CASSLGYDGTAGELFF
>TRBJ1-1|-|17|TRBV10-2|TRBD1
TGCGCCAGCAGTGGGCGACAGGGCGGTGGGGCGAACACTGAAGCTTTCTTT
CASSGRQGGGANTEAFF
>TRBJ2-7|-|14|TRBV13|TRBD2
TGTGCCAGCAGCGGATCTGGGGGGGACTACGAGCAGTACTTC
CASSGSGGDYEQYF
>TRBJ1-2|few|15|TRBV7-2|TRBD1
TGTGCCAGCAGCTTACTTTCGGGCAGGGGGCATGGCTACACCTTC
CASSLLSGRGHGYTF
>TRBJ2-1|-|14|TRBV3-1/TRBV3-2|TRBD2
TGTGCCAGCAGCCAGGCTAGCGGGGATACTGAGCAGTTCTTC
CASSQASGDTEQFF
>TRBJ2-5|-|14|TRBV5-4|TRBD1
TGTGCCAGCAGCCCGGGACAGGGTTTAGAGACCCAGTACTTC
CASSPGQGLETQYF
>TRBJ2-4|-|20|TRBV4-1|TRBD2
TGCGCCAGCAGCCCGATCCGGGTAGCGGGGGGGCCAGCAGCCAAAAACATTCAGTACTTC
CASSPIRVAGGPAAKNIQYF
>TRBJ2-3|-|16|TRBV5-1|TRBD2
TGCGCCAGCAGCGGGACTAGCGGGAGTAGCACAGATACGCAGTATTTT
CASSGTSGSSTDTQYF
>TRBJ1-5|-|16|TRBV10-3|TRBD1
TGTGCCATCAGTCCTGGGACAGGGGGATGGGGTCAGCCCCAGCATTTT
CAISPGTGGWGQPQHF
>TRBJ1-6|-|16|TRBV6-5|-
TGTGCCAGCAGTTGGACGGGGAACTCCTATAATTCACCCCTCCACTTT
CASSWTGNSYNSPLHF
>TRBJ1-2|-|13|TRBV28|-
TGTGCCAGCAGTTTGGGAGGGATCTATGGCTACACCTTC
CASSLGGIYGYTF
>TRBJ2-3|-|17|TRBV11-2|-
TGTGCCAGCGGGTCGGGGGCTAGCGGACTGAGCACAGATACGCAGTATTTT
CASGSGASGLSTDTQYF
>TRBJ1-2|-|13|TRBV5-6|TRBD1
TGTGCCAGCAGCTTAGGACAGGCTGATGGCTACACCTTC
CASSLGQADGYTF
>TRBJ2-3|-|16|TRBV7-2|TRBD2
TGTGCCAGCAGCTTAAGACTAGCGGGGGGTGCAGATACGCAGTATTTT
CASSLRLAGGADTQYF
>TRBJ2-5|-|15|TRBV7-8|-
TGTGCCAGCAGCCCCCACAGGGTACGGGGAGAGACCCAGTACTTC
CASSPHRVRGETQYF
>TRBJ2-5|-|14|TRBV5-1|TRBD2
TGCGCCAGCAGCTTGGTCAGGGAGGGAGAGACCCAGTACTTC
CASSLVREGETQYF
>TRBJ2-5|-|14|TRBV7-2|-
TGTGCCAGCAGCTTGGGGGCAGGAGGAGAGACCCAGTACTTC
CASSLGAGGETQYF
>TRBJ1-4|-|14|TRBV7-2|-
TGTGCCAGCAGCCGTATACTCAGGGGTGAAAAACTGTTTTTT
CASSRILRGEKLFF
>TRBJ1-5|-|15|TRBV16|-
TGTGCCAGCAGCCAATCGGGGGGGGGTCATCAGCCCCAGCATTTT
CASSQSGGGHQPQHF
>TRBJ1-1|-|15|TRBV28|-
TGTGCCAGCAGTTTATCGTACAATCTGAACACTGAAGCTTTCTTT
CASSLSYNLNTEAFF
>TRBJ2-3|-|15|TRBV9|-
TGTGCCAGCAGCGTGGGGCAGGTGGAGGGGGATACGCAGTATTTT
CASSVGQVEGDTQYF
>TRBJ1-1|-|14|TRBV4-1|-
TGCGCCAGCAGCCAAGGGGACTGGAACACTGAAGCTTTCTTT
CASSQGDWNTEAFF
>TRBJ2-3|-|15|TRBV29-1|TRBD2
TGCAGCGTTGAAGATAGCGGGAGGGCCGGGGATACGCAGTATTTT
CSVEDSGRAGDTQYF
>TRBJ2-7|few|12|TRBV2|-
TGTGCCAGCAGTGACAGGGGCAACGAGCAGTACTTC
CASSDRGNEQYF
>TRBJ2-1|-|15|TRBV6-6|TRBD2
TGTGCCAGCAGTCGACTAGCGGGACACTACAATGAGCAGTTCTTC
CASSRLAGHYNEQFF